These 12 T cell receptor beta chains share one sample of origin, sequenced in a study of T cells in Graves' hyperthyroidism and ophthalmopathy. Amplified TCR beta CDR3 regions came from RNA transcripts. The primer set for the first-round RT-PCR of the TCR CDR3 was HTBI. TCRdb analysed the multiplex PCR reads with MiXCR anew, one entry per CDR3 protein. This sample has about 840,000 distinct CDR3 sequences, with over 35% found just once. Input material: blood. The receptors derive from a man in his late teens or twenties with Graves' hyperthyroidism.

The table lists this clonotype with many counts. This rearrangement joins TRBV15 to TRBJ2-2; TRBD1 might be the D (5 bases). Trimming stripped 0 bases from V and 3 bases from J, with 5 bases between. This CDR3 contains 14 residues. In germline, CDR1 is LNHNV, CDR2 YYDKDF (reference sequence). This CDR3 reads CATSRDRDTGELFF. In nucleotides, the CDR3 is TGTGCCACCAGCAGAGACAGGGACACCGGGGAGCTGTTTTTT. Full variable domain (outside the CDR3, taken from reference TRBV15 and TRBJ2-2): DAMVIQNPRYQVTQFGKPVTLSCSQTLNHNVMYWYQQKSSQAPKLLFHYYDKDFNNEADTPDNFQSRRPNTSFCFLDIRSPGLGDTAMYLCATSRDRDTGELFFGEGSRLTVL.

This clonotype has only a few counts. J is TRBJ2-5 and V is TRBV29-1; tentatively, D is TRBD1 (8 bases). CDR1 and CDR2 (germline): SQVTM, ANQGSEA. V was shortened by 7 bases and J by 5 bases, with 17 bases between the two germline ends. The CDR3 spans 13 residues. Here the CDR3 DNA reads TGCAGCGCACAGGGGGGGCCGGGGGAGACCCAGTACTTC. Its protein is CSAQGGPGETQYF.

This chain connects TRBV29-1 to TRBJ1-1; D is unclear. Germline CDR1 is SQVTM and CDR2 is ANQGSEA. V was shortened by 5 bases and J by 3 bases, with 10 bases between the two germline ends. CDR3 length equals 12 residues. The CDR3 bases are TGCAGCGTTTGGGCCGAGGACACTGAAGCTTTCTTT. It translates to CSVWAEDTEAFF.

The CDR3 DNA is TGTGCCAGCAGCCCCCTCGGACTAGCGGGGGACGAGCAGTACTTC. It specifies CASSPLGLAGDEQYF. The V gene is TRBV7-2, the J gene TRBJ2-7; 13 positions match TRBD2. The CDR3 sequence is 15 residues long. Per germline, CDR1 SGHTA and CDR2 FQGNSA. Losses at the gene ends were 5 bases for V and 5 bases for J; bases not matched to a gene: 6.

This clonotype was detected ten times or more. The gene calls are TRBV7-9 and TRBJ1-2; D is unclear. CDR3 length: 12 residues. The V and J ends lost 3 bases and 2 bases respectively, with 4 bases between them. In germline, CDR1 is SEHNR, CDR2 FQNEAQ (reference sequence). The CDR3 DNA follows: TGTGCCAGCAGCTTGCGGAACTATGGCTACACCTTC. Translated: CASSLRNYGYTF.

This chain links TRBV7-3 with TRBJ2-2, with 7 bases identical to TRBD2. This CDR3 region has 13 residues. J gave up 6 bases and V 6 bases, and 4 bases lay outside the gene matches. Germline V CDR1 and CDR2: SGHTA, FQGTGA. The DNA of the CDR3 is TGTGCCAGCAGAGATGGACTAGCCGGGGAGCTGTTTTTT. It is translated as CASRDGLAGELFF. Supplemented by reference TRBV7-3 and TRBJ2-2, the full variable domain reads GAGVSQTPSNKVTEKGKYVELRCDPISGHTALYWYRQSLGQGPEFLIYFQGTGAADDSGLPNDRFFAVRPEGSVSTLKIQRTERGDSAVYLCASRDGLAGELFFGEGSRLTVL.

Here the CDR3 reads CASSLARGRVEELFF. CDR3 DNA: TGTGCCAGCAGCTTAGCGCGGGGCAGGGTCGAGGAGCTGTTTTTT. The chain links TRBV7-2 to TRBJ2-2, with a possible D match to TRBD2 (6 bases). V lost 0 bases and J 10 bases, leaving 15 bases between the germline ends. The CDR3 extends over 15 amino acids. CDR1 is SGHTA, CDR2 FQGNSA, per germline.

This clonotype occurred a few times. The rearrangement links TRBV7-9 to TRBJ1-6; D perhaps matches TRBD1 (5 bases). Germline CDR1 SEHNR, CDR2 FQNEAQ (reference sequence). The V and J ends lost 1 base and 4 bases respectively, with 11 bases between them. The CDR3 length is 16 residues. The CDR3 protein is CASSLDEGDYNSPLHF. The CDR3, as DNA: TGTGCCAGCAGCTTAGATGAAGGGGATTATAATTCACCCCTCCACTTT.

This clonotype was counted a few times. This chain uses TRBV25-1 with TRBJ2-7; no definite D call. Trimming left V 7 bases short and J 4 bases short, with 8 bases between. The germline gives CDR1 MGHDK, CDR2 SYGVNS. This CDR3 is built from 11 residues. CDR3 coding DNA: TGTGCCAGCAACAAGGGATACGAGCAGTACTTC. It is translated as CASNKGYEQYF.

The chain uses TRBV20-1 and TRBJ1-6; 7 nucleotides line up with TRBD1. Losses at the gene ends were 6 bases for V and 7 bases for J; bases not matched to a gene: 6. In germline, CDR1 is DFQATT, CDR2 SNEGSKA (reference sequence). The CDR3 spans 13 residues. The CDR3 protein is CSAPGTVNSPLHF. DNA for the CDR3: TGCAGTGCGCCCGGGACAGTAAATTCACCCCTCCACTTT.

This sequence joins TRBV29-1 and TRBJ1-5, with D uncertain. Between the trimmed V and J ends, which lost 5 bases and 7 bases, there was a span of 18 bases. Germline V gene sequence: CDR1 SQVTM, CDR2 ANQGSEA. This CDR3 contains 14 residues. CDR3: CSVRTSGVSQPQHF. CDR3 DNA: TGCAGCGTTCGGACTAGCGGGGTAAGCCAGCCCCAGCATTTT.

In this sample, this clonotype turned up many times. A read error may produce the germline difference seen at one junction end. The genes are TRBV5-1 and TRBJ1-1; a weak D match, TRBD1 (6 bases). There are 13 residues in the CDR3. Germline V gene sequence: CDR1 SGHRS, CDR2 YFSETQ. The CDR3, as DNA: TGTGCCAGCAGCTTCAGGGGGAACACTGAAGCTTTCTTT. Translation gives CASSFRGNTEAFF.